This T cell receptor beta chain was found in a study of T-cell memory formation after mild COVID-19. This clonotype has just a few counts. The target antigen is unknown. Regarding the study as a whole: Contracting CD4+ clones sat mainly in CM and EM; CD8+ in EMRA. Certain responding clones were present in pre-infection memory, suggesting participation of cross-reactive memory. Contracting clones from day 15 to 85 had balanced CD4/CD8; later expanders favoured CD4+.

UMIs and sample barcodes were carried by the TCR alpha and TCR beta cDNA libraries that 5'RACE produced using constant-segment primers. Using its own MiXCR run on the 5' RACE reads, TCRdb lists one record per CDR3 protein. Seen here are roughly 280,000 distinct CDR3 sequences, 8% to 9% observed once, and the top ten hold approximately 22%. CDR3 length equals 11 residues. The V and J ends lost 5 bases and 13 bases respectively, with 15 bases between them. Germline values: CDR1 SGHRS, CDR2 YFSETQ. The receptor was isolated from a man aged 18 to 35 who had mild COVID-19 (a few samples of this study predate the infection). Cell type and time point are not known. The sequencing sample was made of PBMCs or a T cell subset sorted from them (not recorded which). This chain uses TRBV5-1 with TRBJ2-5; possibly TRBD2 for D (5 bases). CDR3 region: CASRTSTGMYF. CDR3 in DNA: TGCGCCAGCAGGACTTCAACGGGGATGTACTTC.